The 25 T cell receptor beta chains listed next were all sequenced from one sample in a study of neoadjuvant nivolumab and ipilimumab in lung cancer. Only in-frame clones appear in the TCRdb table, and some are missing; sequencing was by immunoSEQ multiplex PCR. The sample has under 35,000 clones, just over 90% seen once. This material consisted of peripheral blood, taken after neoadjuvant nivolumab, alone or with ipilimumab, at or shortly before surgery. The receptors here all came from an adult with non-small cell lung cancer.

This clone showed up just a few times. The rearrangement joins TRBV28 to TRBJ1-2; D gene unclear. The CDR3 consists of 14 residues. Trimming pared 4 bases from V and 4 bases from J, leaving 13 bases between. Germline-derived CDR1 and CDR2 are MDHEN and SYDVKM. CDR3 DNA sequence: TGTGCCAGCAGTTCTCTTCAGGTTTTCTATGGCTACACCTTC. Translated: CASSSLQVFYGYTF.

The genes are TRBV2 and TRBJ1-1, with D hard to call. Per germline, CDR1 SNHLY and CDR2 FYNNEI. There are 13 residues in the CDR3. The V end was cut by 7 bases, the J end by 8 bases, with 17 bases between. This CDR3 reads CASNTGWVMEAFF. Here the CDR3 DNA reads TGTGCCAGCAACACGGGGTGGGTAATGGAAGCTTTCTTT.

The genes are TRBV5-4 and TRBJ2-3, with D maybe TRBD2 (6 bases). The CDR3 runs 15 residues. Germline V gene data show CDR1 as SGHNT and CDR2 as YYREEE (reference sequence). The ends were cut back, 5 bases at V and 4 bases at J, with 17 bases in the middle. The CDR3 reads CASRNQLAGSDTQYF. The CDR3 coding sequence is TGTGCCAGCAGGAACCAACTAGCAGGCTCAGATACGCAGTATTTT.

The chain recombines TRBV19 with TRBJ1-2; D call uncertain. The CDR3 totals 14 residues. Germline V gene data show CDR1 as LNHDA and CDR2 as SQIVND (reference sequence). V dropped 1 base and J dropped 4 bases, with 10 bases sitting between them. CDR3 sequence (DNA): TGTGCCAGTAGTATAGGTGGCCTGACCTATGGCTACACCTTC. Translation gives CASSIGGLTYGYTF. The whole variable domain, filled in from reference TRBV19 and TRBJ1-2, reads DGGITQSPKYLFRKEGQNVTLSCEQNLNHDAMYWYRQDPGQGLRLIYYSQIVNDFQKGDIAEGYSVSREKKESFPLTVTSAQKNPTAFYLCASSIGGLTYGYTFGSGTRLTVV.

The rearrangement uses TRBV5-1 and TRBJ2-5; D unresolved. Germline V gene data show CDR1 as SGHRS and CDR2 as YFSETQ. V shed 7 bases and J shed 5 bases, with 21 bases lying between them. The CDR3 runs to 15 residues. CDR3 sequence reads: CASSPRSTPSETQYF. In DNA form, the CDR3 reads TGCGCCAGCTCTCCGAGGTCTACCCCCTCGGAGACCCAGTACTTC.

The rearrangement uses TRBV4-3 and TRBJ2-1, with D possibly being TRBD1 or TRBD2 (6 bases each). The germline V gene encodes CDR1 LGHNA and CDR2 YSLEER. The CDR3 is 16 residues long. Trimming took 1 base from V and 8 from J, leaving 18 bases between them. The CDR3 region is CASSQGSTGAVYEQFF. CDR3 bases: TGCGCCAGCAGCCAAGGGTCAACGGGGGCTGTCTATGAGCAGTTCTTC.

This chain uses TRBV2 with TRBJ1-3, with a tentative D call TRBD1 (5 bases). This CDR3 is built from 14 residues. The germline gives CDR1 SNHLY, CDR2 FYNNEI. Trimming removed 7 bases at V and 0 bases at J, with 10 bases between. The CDR3 spells CASKQGSSGNTIYF. The CDR3 nucleotides are TGTGCCAGCAAGCAGGGTAGCTCTGGAAACACCATATATTTT.

The chain links TRBV10-3 to TRBJ2-7; 9 nucleotides align to TRBD2. CDR1 is ENHRY, CDR2 SYGVKD, per germline. This CDR3 is built from 17 residues. The V and J ends lost 0 bases and 3 bases, in that order; junction bases with no gene match: 9. In nucleotides, the CDR3 is TGTGCCATCAGTGAGTCGAAAAGCGGGGGGCGAAACTACGAGCAGTACTTC. Translation: CAISESKSGGRNYEQYF.

The chain couples TRBV10-3 to TRBJ2-7; 7 nucleotides match TRBD2. The CDR3 loop spans 11 amino acids. V lost 3 bases and J lost 12; bases outside the gene matches: 5. CDR1 and CDR2 (germline): ENHRY, SYGVKD. The CDR3: CAISDGGEGYF. CDR3 sequence (DNA): TGTGCCATCAGTGATGGGGGGGAGGGGTACTTC.

This chain links TRBV2 with TRBJ1-1; 8 bases are shared with TRBD1. The CDR3 consists of 15 residues. CDR1 SNHLY and CDR2 FYNNEI come from the germline V gene. The V and J ends lost 6 bases and 1 base, in that order; junction bases with no gene match: 7. The CDR3 protein is CASRELGTGNTEAFF. The CDR3 DNA is TGTGCCAGCAGAGAGTTGGGGACAGGGAACACTGAAGCTTTCTTT.

This clone was seen once. The chain employs TRBV6-1 and TRBJ2-7, with unresolved D. The CDR3 spans 12 residues. Trimming pared 6 bases from V and 4 bases from J, leaving 10 bases between. The V gene's germline CDR1 is MNHNS and CDR2 SASEGT. As DNA, the CDR3 is TGTGCCAGCAGAGCCCTGGTTTACGAGCAGTACTTC. It codes for CASRALVYEQYF.

This clone was observed a handful of times. This rearrangement joins TRBV4-2 to TRBJ2-7, with TRBD2 as a possible D gene (5 bases). This CDR3 is built from 13 residues. Trimming stripped 5 bases from V and 7 bases from J, with 15 bases between. CDR1 and CDR2 (germline): LGHNA, YNFKEQ. CDR3: CASSRETTREQYF. CDR3 DNA sequence: TGTGCCAGCAGCAGGGAGACTACGCGAGAGCAGTACTTC.

This chain joins TRBV7-9 and TRBJ2-7, with a possible D match to TRBD2 (6 bases). Between the trimmed V and J ends, which lost 5 bases and 2 bases, there was a span of 10 bases. CDR3 length: 13 residues. The germline CDR1 and CDR2 sequences are SEHNR and FQNEAQ (reference sequence). The CDR3 region is CASSLRGTYEQYF. CDR3 sequence (DNA): TGTGCCAGCAGCCTACGGGGGACCTACGAGCAGTACTTC.

The rearrangement uses TRBV11-3 and TRBJ2-1; 14 positions agree with TRBD2. Losses at the gene ends were 5 bases for V and 4 bases for J; bases not matched to a gene: 4. The CDR3 has 16 residues. Germline loops: CDR1 SGHNT, CDR2 YENEEA. CDR3 sequence reads: CASSPRTSGGYNEQFF. In DNA, the CDR3 is TGTGCCAGCAGCCCTAGGACTAGCGGGGGGTACAATGAGCAGTTCTTC. The complete variable domain, with remaining parts taken from reference TRBV11-3 and TRBJ2-1, reads EAGVVQSPRYKIIEKKQPVAFWCNPISGHNTLYWYLQNLGQGPELLIRYENEEAVDDSQLPKDRFSAERLKGVDSTLKIQPAELGDSAVYLCASSPRTSGGYNEQFFGPGTRLTVL.

This clone turned up a few times. This chain uses TRBV5-1 with TRBJ1-1; TRBD1 matches 9 bases. The CDR3 sequence is 14 residues long. From germline, CDR1 is SGHRS and CDR2 YFSETQ. V was clipped by 4 bases and J by 5 bases; unmatched bases: 6. The CDR3 loop is CASSPGQGRTEAFF. DNA of the CDR3: TGCGCCAGCAGCCCGGGACAGGGAAGGACTGAAGCTTTCTTT.

This clone came up once. This chain uses TRBV2 with TRBJ2-7; TRBD1 agrees at 9 bases. Germline V gene lookup returns CDR1 SNHLY and CDR2 FYNNEI. V dropped 5 bases and J dropped 5; count of bases not matched to a gene: 7. This CDR3 region has 14 residues. CDR3 region: CASSPGQGPHEQYF. Here the CDR3 DNA reads TGTGCCAGCAGTCCGGGACAGGGCCCCCACGAGCAGTACTTC.

This chain joins TRBV5-6 and TRBJ1-3, with D tentatively TRBD1 (6 bases). V lost 4 bases, J lost 0 bases, and 17 bases lay in between. Germline CDR1 SGHDT, CDR2 YYEEEE. This CDR3 region has 17 residues. CDR3 residues: CASSLQGIGTSGNTIYF. CDR3 sequence (DNA): TGTGCCAGCAGCCTACAGGGAATAGGAACCTCTGGAAACACCATATATTTT. Full variable domain (missing parts from reference TRBV5-6 and TRBJ1-3): DAGVTQSPTHLIKTRGQQVTLRCSPKSGHDTVSWYQQALGQGPQFIFQYYEEEERQRGNFPDRFSGHQFPNYSSELNVNALLLGDSALYLCASSLQGIGTSGNTIYFGEGSWLTVV.

The CDR3 is CASSRDLGGTQYF. CDR3 nucleotides: TGTGCCAGCAGTCGCGATTTAGGAGGGACCCAGTACTTC. This chain joins TRBV2 and TRBJ2-5, with a possible D match to TRBD2 (5 bases). Germline V gene lookup returns CDR1 SNHLY and CDR2 FYNNEI. V lost 5 bases and J lost 7, with 14 bases in between. The CDR3 is made up of 13 amino acids.

V gene TRBV13 combines with J gene TRBJ2-3, with D perhaps TRBD2 (6 bases). V was shortened by 0 bases and J by 2 bases, with 6 bases between the two germline ends. The CDR3 is 14 residues long. Germline-derived CDR1 and CDR2 are PRHDT and FYEKMQ (reference sequence). The CDR3 is CASSLGLATDTQYF. The CDR3 coding sequence is TGTGCCAGCAGCTTAGGACTAGCCACAGATACGCAGTATTTT.

The CDR3 region is CASSRLHGARGGGTEAFF. As DNA, the CDR3 is TGCGCCAGCAGCAGACTCCATGGGGCGAGAGGAGGCGGGACTGAAGCTTTCTTT. This chain uses TRBV5-1 with TRBJ1-1, with a tentative D call TRBD1 (5 bases). CDR3 size: 18 residues. The germline V gene has CDR1 SGHRS and CDR2 YFSETQ. V shed 4 bases and J shed 5 bases, with 27 bases lying between them.

The rearrangement joins TRBV10-2 to TRBJ1-6; 7 bases agree with TRBD1. CDR3 length: 14 amino acids. Germline loops: CDR1 WSHSY, CDR2 SAAADI. The trim removed 4 bases at V and 5 bases at J, leaving 2 bases unmatched. The CDR3 loop reads CASSGQGDNSPLHF. CDR3 sequence (DNA): TGCGCCAGCAGTGGTCAGGGGGATAATTCACCCCTCCACTTT.

The V and J genes are TRBV5-6 and TRBJ1-2; D is perhaps TRBD1 (6 bases). V was pared by 4 bases and J by 0 bases, with 19 bases between. The CDR3 length is 17 residues. Germline CDR1 reads SGHDT; CDR2 reads YYEEEE. DNA of the CDR3: TGTGCCAGCAGCCTATTCTTCGTGGACAGATCTAACTATGGCTACACCTTC. Protein: CASSLFFVDRSNYGYTF.

This rearrangement joins TRBV5-4 to TRBJ1-2, with 7 bases identical to TRBD1. V dropped 0 bases and J dropped 4; count of bases not matched to a gene: 15. Germline loops: CDR1 SGHNT, CDR2 YYREEE (reference sequence). The CDR3 length is 18 residues. In nucleotides, the CDR3 is TGTGCCAGCAGCTTGGCAGGGACAGTCCCAAGAGATAGCTATGGCTACACCTTC. Amino acids: CASSLAGTVPRDSYGYTF.

CDR3 bases: TGCAGCGTTGAACCGGGTGAGACCCAGTACTTC. Its protein product is CSVEPGETQYF. The chain combines TRBV29-1 with TRBJ2-5; D is unclear. V was shortened by 2 bases and J by 5 bases, with 6 bases between the two germline ends. Germline V lookup: CDR1 SQVTM, CDR2 ANQGSEA. The CDR3 length is 11 residues.

The chain uses TRBV7-9 and TRBJ2-3; 8 bases are shared with TRBD2. V dropped 1 base and J dropped 0; count of bases not matched to a gene: 6. The germline gives CDR1 SEHNR, CDR2 FQNEAQ (reference sequence). The CDR3 runs to 17 residues. The CDR3, as DNA: TGTGCCAGCAGCTTAGATACTAGCGGTTATAGCACAGATACGCAGTATTTT. Translated: CASSLDTSGYSTDTQYF.